A selection of T cell receptor beta chains follows, all from one sample in a study of T cells in Graves' hyperthyroidism and ophthalmopathy. From the multiplex PCR reads, TCRdb called clonotypes with MiXCR, one entry per CDR3 protein. The table shows under 650,000 distinct CDR3 sequences, with 15% to 20% occurring only once. Sequenced sample: blood. The receptors stem from a woman younger than 45 with Graves' hyperthyroidism. Both conserved end residues are part of each CDR3. Each record gives: J gene, D gene, V gene, clone size, CDR3 protein, CDR3 DNA. D genes are given only for firm matches. Part of the rows lack a size; the others show once, few, many or a class for expanded clones.

J: TRBJ1-3; D: .; V: TRBV12-3/TRBV12-4; size: many; CDR3: CASSFHGEGNTIYF; DNA: TGTGCCAGCAGTTTTCATGGAGAAGGAAACACCATATATTTT
J: TRBJ2-3; D: .; V: TRBV9; size: .; CDR3: CASSAPVPSTDTQYF; DNA: TGTGCCAGCAGCGCCCCAGTCCCGAGCACAGATACGCAGTATTTT
J: TRBJ1-1; D: .; V: TRBV2; size: many; CDR3: CASREDGGKTEAFF; DNA: TGTGCCAGCAGGGAAGACGGGGGTAAGACTGAAGCTTTCTTT
J: TRBJ2-3; D: .; V: TRBV7-9; size: many; CDR3: CASSPTPTGTRGDTQYF; DNA: TGTGCCAGCAGCCCCACCCCGACGGGAACCAGGGGAGATACGCAGTATTTT
J: TRBJ1-3; D: .; V: TRBV6-1; size: .; CDR3: CASYEGNTIYF; DNA: TGTGCCAGCTATGAGGGAAACACCATATATTTT
J: TRBJ2-1; D: .; V: TRBV28; size: few; CDR3: CASGSQGGEFTYNEQFF; DNA: TGTGCCAGCGGGAGTCAAGGGGGGGAGTTTACCTACAATGAGCAGTTCTTC
J: TRBJ2-1; D: TRBD2; V: TRBV3-1; size: .; CDR3: CASSQDSEASGRKSYNEQFF; DNA: TGTGCCAGCAGCCAAGATAGTGAGGCTAGCGGGAGGAAGTCCTACAATGAGCAGTTCTTC
J: TRBJ1-4; D: .; V: TRBV20-1; size: .; CDR3: CSARPYTGDEKLFF; DNA: TGCAGTGCTAGACCGTATACTGGGGATGAAAAACTGTTTTTT
J: TRBJ2-1; D: .; V: TRBV27; size: many; CDR3: CASSFMGGFHNEQFF; DNA: TGTGCCAGCAGTTTTATGGGGGGCTTCCACAATGAGCAGTTCTTC
J: TRBJ1-2; D: .; V: TRBV19; size: few; CDR3: CASSMGYGYTF; DNA: TGTGCCAGTAGTATGGGGTATGGCTACACCTTC
J: TRBJ1-2; D: .; V: TRBV19; size: many; CDR3: CASSPGFGYTF; DNA: TGTGCCAGTAGTCCAGGGTTTGGCTACACCTTC
J: TRBJ1-1; D: .; V: TRBV29-1; size: .; CDR3: CSVGPGNTEAFF; DNA: TGCAGCGTTGGCCCTGGGAACACTGAAGCTTTCTTT
J: TRBJ2-7; D: TRBD1; V: TRBV7-9; size: many; CDR3: CASSPRTGRPYEQYF; DNA: TGTGCCAGCAGTCCCAGGACAGGGAGACCCTACGAGCAGTACTTC
J: TRBJ1-4; D: .; V: TRBV5-1; size: .; CDR3: CASTPAPGGEKLFF; DNA: TGCGCCAGCACACCGGCACCTGGAGGCGAAAAACTGTTTTTT
J: TRBJ2-7; D: TRBD2; V: TRBV24-1; size: many; CDR3: CATSDRTGGGLYEQYF; DNA: TGTGCCACCAGTGACCGAACAGGCGGGGGACTCTACGAGCAGTACTTC
J: TRBJ1-1; D: TRBD1; V: TRBV2; size: many; CDR3: CASSLPRGREAFF; DNA: TGTGCCAGCAGTCTCCCCAGGGGGAGAGAAGCTTTCTTT
J: TRBJ1-1; D: .; V: TRBV10-2; size: many; CDR3: CASSESRGGLSEAFF; DNA: TGCGCCAGCAGTGAGTCGAGGGGGGGCCTCAGTGAAGCTTTCTTT
J: TRBJ2-1; D: TRBD2; V: TRBV11-3; size: .; CDR3: CASSLGGRARLSLSYNEQFF; DNA: TGTGCCAGCAGCTTAGGCGGGAGGGCCCGACTTTCACTTTCCTACAATGAGCAGTTCTTC
J: TRBJ2-7; D: .; V: TRBV28; size: many; CDR3: CASSFGRRSYEQYF; DNA: TGTGCCAGCAGTTTCGGAAGGAGGTCCTACGAGCAGTACTTC
J: TRBJ1-3; D: .; V: TRBV19; size: .; CDR3: CASNMGRPSSGNTIYF; DNA: TGTGCCAGTAACATGGGACGTCCGAGCTCTGGAAACACCATATATTTT
J: TRBJ2-4; D: .; V: TRBV5-6; size: .; CDR3: CASSLGAAGDLQDIQYF; DNA: TGTGCCAGTAGTTTGGGGGCCGCGGGAGACCTACAAGACATTCAGTACTTC
J: TRBJ2-7; D: TRBD1; V: TRBV20-1; size: many; CDR3: CSATWDSRPTSEQYF; DNA: TGCAGTGCTACATGGGACAGCAGACCAACTAGCGAGCAGTACTTC
J: TRBJ2-5; D: .; V: TRBV10-3; size: .; CDR3: CATRGQSEETQYF; DNA: TGTGCCACCCGGGGGCAAAGTGAAGAGACCCAGTACTTC
J: TRBJ2-7; D: TRBD2; V: TRBV5-1; size: .; CDR3: CASSLAGRAGEQYF; DNA: TGCGCCAGCAGCTTGGCCGGGAGGGCGGGTGAGCAGTACTTC
J: TRBJ1-5; D: .; V: TRBV19; size: .; CDR3: CASTDGGQPQHF; DNA: TGTGCCAGTACCGACGGGGGTCAGCCCCAGCATTTT
J: TRBJ2-5; D: .; V: TRBV11-3; size: many; CDR3: CASSRGAASETQYF; DNA: TGTGCCAGCAGCCGAGGGGCAGCTTCAGAGACCCAGTACTTC
J: TRBJ2-5; D: TRBD2; V: TRBV29-1; size: many; CDR3: CSVEVAGEPLETQYF; DNA: TGCAGCGTTGAGGTAGCGGGAGAACCTTTGGAGACCCAGTACTTC
J: TRBJ1-3; D: .; V: TRBV3-1; size: many; CDR3: CASSQDPGSGNTIYF; DNA: TGTGCCAGCAGCCAAGATCCGGGCTCTGGAAACACCATATATTTT
J: TRBJ2-1; D: .; V: TRBV13; size: many; CDR3: CASSLPPGRDNEQFF; DNA: TGTGCCAGCAGCTTACCTCCCGGGCGGGACAATGAGCAGTTCTTC
J: TRBJ1-1; D: .; V: TRBV7-9; size: few; CDR3: CASSFLSQSTGTEAFF; DNA: TGTGCCAGCAGCTTCTTATCTCAATCAACGGGAACTGAAGCTTTCTTT
J: TRBJ2-2; D: .; V: TRBV6-2/TRBV6-3; size: once; CDR3: CASSYDAWELFF; DNA: TGTGCCAGCAGTTACGACGCGTGGGAGCTGTTTTTT
J: TRBJ1-4; D: TRBD1; V: TRBV15; size: few; CDR3: CATSRGMIGGLYEKLFF; DNA: TGTGCCACCAGCAGAGGCATGATAGGGGGCTTGTACGAAAAACTGTTTTTT
J: TRBJ2-5; D: .; V: TRBV28; size: many; CDR3: CASSEGPRETQYF; DNA: TGTGCCAGCTCTGAGGGACCTCGAGAGACCCAGTACTTC
J: TRBJ2-1; D: .; V: TRBV6-1; size: few; CDR3: CASTNGRAESNEQFF; DNA: TGTGCCAGCACTAACGGGCGAGCCGAATCCAATGAGCAGTTCTTC
J: TRBJ1-6; D: .; V: TRBV7-9; size: few; CDR3: CASSHLDGTNSPLHF; DNA: TGTGCCAGCAGCCATCTTGACGGGACTAATTCACCCCTCCACTTT
J: TRBJ1-1; D: .; V: TRBV24-1; size: .; CDR3: CATSDPGTEAFF; DNA: TGTGCCACCAGTGACCCCGGGACTGAAGCTTTCTTT
J: TRBJ1-1; D: .; V: TRBV28; size: .; CDR3: CASAEGPLGAFF; DNA: TGTGCCAGCGCGGAGGGACCCCTGGGGGCTTTCTTT
J: TRBJ2-1; D: TRBD2; V: TRBV7-9; size: few; CDR3: CASSFPGRARAYNEQFF; DNA: TGTGCCAGCAGCTTCCCCGGGAGGGCCAGGGCCTACAATGAGCAGTTCTTC
J: TRBJ1-5; D: .; V: TRBV9; size: many; CDR3: CASSVGGGPNQPQHF; DNA: TGTGCCAGCAGCGTAGGGGGAGGGCCTAATCAGCCCCAGCATTTT
J: TRBJ2-7; D: TRBD1; V: TRBV5-5; size: few; CDR3: CASSGWDRACEQYF; DNA: TGTGCCAGCAGCGGCTGGGACAGGGCCTGCGAGCAGTACTTC
J: TRBJ2-1; D: .; V: TRBV20-1; size: .; CDR3: CSASISYNEQFF; DNA: TGCAGTGCTAGTATCAGCTACAATGAGCAGTTCTTC